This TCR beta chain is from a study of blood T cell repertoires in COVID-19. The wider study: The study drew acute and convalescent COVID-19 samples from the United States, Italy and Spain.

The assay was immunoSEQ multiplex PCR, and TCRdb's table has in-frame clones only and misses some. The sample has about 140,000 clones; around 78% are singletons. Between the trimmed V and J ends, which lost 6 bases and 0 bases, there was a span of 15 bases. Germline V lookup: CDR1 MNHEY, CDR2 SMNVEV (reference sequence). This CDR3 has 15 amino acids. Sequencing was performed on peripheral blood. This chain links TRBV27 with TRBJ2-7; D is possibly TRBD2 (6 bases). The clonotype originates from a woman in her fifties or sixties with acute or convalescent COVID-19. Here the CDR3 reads CASSLEAGPSYEQYF. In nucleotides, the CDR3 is TGTGCCAGCAGCCTGGAAGCGGGCCCCTCCTACGAGCAGTACTTC.